Sequencing of this T cell receptor (beta chain) was carried out in a study of blood T cell repertoires in COVID-19. Background on the study: Sites in the United States, Italy and Spain provided acute and convalescent COVID-19 samples. The cDNA or gDNA used as material had been derived from T cells, B-cell-depleted T cells, or PBMCs.

V lost 6 bases and J lost 6; bases outside the gene matches: 13. Germline V CDR1 and CDR2: MDHEN, SYDVKM. The CDR3 has 16 amino acids. In the source study's methods: Estimation of nucleated cell counts was performed using reference gene primer amplification. The repertoire was sequenced with immunoSEQ multiplex PCR; TCRdb's copy has only in-frame clones and lacks some. V and J calls and clone size are those listed in that table; D and trimming were worked out from the DNA. The repertoire holds a few hundred thousand clones, with 90% as singletons. Recruits, aged roughly 18 to 95 years, lived in 25 or so US areas.

Material for sequencing was PBMCs or T cells enriched from blood (not recorded which). The clonotype was recovered from a woman younger than 30 with acute COVID-19. The chain recombines TRBV28 with TRBJ1-5; 8 positions agree with TRBD1. CDR3 sequence (DNA): TGTGCCAGCAGCTTTGGAAGCCCAGGGGGCACTCAGCCCCAGCATTTT. This encodes CASSFGSPGGTQPQHF.